The clone carrying this T cell receptor beta chain was picked up many times. Its target is not known. According to the study, TCR beta libraries were built with iRepertoire HTBI primers and CDR3-region Arm-PCR. TCRdb re-analysed the multiplex PCR reads in MiXCR, keeping a single row per CDR3 protein. The table includes 450,000 or so distinct CDR3 sequences, about 22% detected once. CDR1 is MDHEN and CDR2 is SYDVKM in the germline V gene. The V and J ends lost 11 bases and 4 bases respectively, with 21 bases between them. The CDR3 has 14 residues. Described time point: persistent/refractory GD, antithyroid drugs over 5 years with positive TRAb. With RNA extracted from PBMCs as input, the TCR library was made. This sample stems from a study of regulatory T cells in long-lasting Graves disease. Study results and caveats: Thyroid tissue went unstudied; only peripheral blood was examined. Patients whose Graves' disease persisted exhibited lower TCR diversity than those newly diagnosed.

V gene TRBV28 combines with J gene TRBJ2-7, with D perhaps matching TRBD1 (5 bases). This sample comprised peripheral blood mononuclear cells (PBMCs), obtained when the disease was refractory, from a patient treated with antithyroid drugs. This sequence originates from a female donor with Graves disease. The CDR3 region is CASAVQKGVYEQYF. As DNA, the CDR3 is TGTGCCTCAGCAGTCCAAAAAGGGGTTTACGAGCAGTACTTC.